In this sample, the clone carrying this TCR beta chain turned up a few times. The data derive from a study of T cells in Graves' hyperthyroidism and ophthalmopathy. TCR beta CDR3 sequences were amplified from RNA transcripts. HTBI primers drove first-round RT-PCR of the TCR CDR3. TCRdb reprocessed the multiplex PCR reads with MiXCR, giving one entry per CDR3 protein. The table lists under 350,000 distinct CDR3 sequences, 17% of them singletons. The sample consisted of blood. The clonotype originates from an older woman with Graves' ophthalmopathy.

CDR3 region: CASSLAPDTEAFF. The DNA for the CDR3 is TGTGCCAGCAGCTTGGCCCCAGACACTGAAGCTTTCTTT. The chain couples TRBV5-6 to TRBJ1-1; D is uncertain. Trimming took 0 bases from V and 3 from J, leaving 6 bases between them. CDR1 is SGHDT, CDR2 YYEEEE, per germline. The CDR3 spans 13 residues.